This TCR beta chain came from a study of T cells in localized non-small cell lung cancer. V shed 10 bases, J shed 0 bases, and the junction held 12 bases outside the gene matches. The CDR3 totals 17 residues. Germline CDR1 is MNHGY and CDR2 is SAAAGT. The repertoire was sequenced with immunoSEQ multiplex PCR; TCRdb's copy has only in-frame clones and lacks some. Among 1,500 to 2,000 clones, roughly a quarter were seen once, and the ten largest hold around 25%. General study results and limits: The study linked higher blood T cell density to longer overall survival. Without multi-region sequencing, intratumor heterogeneity could not be excluded. Median detection of top 100 tumor clones in adjacent lung was around 60 clones.

Concerning this clone itself: The antigen is undetermined.

Lung tissue at least 2 cm from the tumor margin was confirmed free of atypia. Sequencing was performed on normal lung tissue next to the tumor, taken before any cancer treatment. The V and J genes are TRBV6-8 and TRBJ1-3; TRBD1 aligns across 10 bases. This TCR was sampled from a male donor aged 60 or over with stage II lung adenocarcinoma. The CDR3 here is CAITSRRDRGSGNTIYF. DNA of the CDR3: TGTGCCATCACCTCCCGCCGGGACAGGGGCTCTGGAAACACCATATATTTT.